Sequencing of this T cell receptor (beta chain) was carried out in a study of Ad26.COV2.S vaccination and SARS-CoV-2 variants (dated by TCRdb to the early 2020s). Broadly, across the study: Donors in the vaccine arm were drawn from COV1001, a multicentre, randomized, double-blind, placebo-controlled phase I-IIa trial testing Ad26.COV2.S in healthy adults. Sequencing of the TCRbeta repertoire served to evaluate the specificity and breadth of SARS-CoV-2-reactive T cell receptors following Ad26.COV2.S vaccination. Ad26.COV2.S was administered intramuscularly at a dose of 5x10^10 or 1x10^11 viral particles, either as one shot or as two shots given 56 days apart. Investigators remained blinded to trial group allocation during experiments and outcome assessment. Participants in the trial were split at random into five groups of five each, receiving low-dose or high-dose Ad26.COV2.S once or twice, or else placebo on both occasions. A total of some 30 samples were included in the TCR-sequenced set, comprising roughly 19 Ad26.COV2.S vaccine recipients, 5 placebo recipients and 8 SARS-CoV-2 convalescent individuals. Broader findings and caveats from the paper: Spike-specific TCR breadth was higher in Ad26.COV2.S recipients than in placebo recipients (P = 0.0014). Non-spike TCR breadth was comparable between vaccine and placebo recipients, consistent with the vaccine containing only spike. According to the authors, total T cell responses may have been underestimated by the TCR breadth and depth analyses. The study was not powered for comparison of responses between vaccine doses or regimens. After vaccination, substantial breadth of spike-specific CD8+ and CD4+ T cell responses was reported.

The treatment or condition label for this specimen denotes: about 20 received Ad26.COV2.S at low or high dose, single or two shots; 5 received placebo; per-sample allocation not given. Repertoires of vaccine and placebo recipients were sequenced from samples taken on day 63 after the first injection. Cohort 1b enrolled about two dozen adults aged 18-55 years at a single site in Boston, USA, between 29 July and 7 August 2020. Ad26.COV2.S was a replication-incompetent adenovirus type 26 vector that expressed a prefusion-stabilized SARS-CoV-2 spike protein derived from the original Wuhan strain. On this clone itself: It lacks a known antigen. No base-level quality is on record; no much larger clone is a single base apart.

TCRbeta CDR3 regions were sequenced with the immunoSEQ Assay. After extraction, genomic DNA underwent amplification by bias-controlled multiplex PCR, followed by high-throughput sequencing. The authors processed their data as follows. To quantify the absolute abundance of every unique TCRbeta CDR3 region, sequences were collapsed and filtered. T cell fraction was estimated by normalization of TCRbeta template counts to usable DNA, with usable DNA being measured through amplification of reference genes present in all nucleated cells. Repertoire TCRs were annotated as SARS-CoV-2-specific by exact matching of V gene, CDR3 amino acid sequence and J gene to a known reactive TCR set. The reference SARS-CoV-2 TCR set was derived from MIRA and filtered for enrichment in COVID-19-positive ImmuneCODE repertoires, a step that removed public or cross-reactive TCRs. Based on the MIRA antigens, annotated TCRs were further analysed at the level of specific ORF or position within ORF. Breadth was defined as annotated unique rearrangements over total unique productive rearrangements; depth was the summed frequency of those rearrangements. Two-sided Wilcoxon rank-sum tests were used to compare TCR breadth between groups. What TCRdb holds here is the immuneACCESS table cut down to in-frame rearrangements. Part of the clones is not present; checked against another copy, under half of the missing clones reflect an unresolved V gene, and the others are unexplained. D and trimming were read from the DNA, whereas the V and J calls and clone size are those reported in that table. For this sample there are fewer than 500,000 clones; nearly 90% appear just once. 2.5% of the sample comes from the top ten.

V loses 0 bases, J loses 2 bases, and the germline ends lie 10 bases apart. Taken from the germline V gene (reference sequence), the CDR1 and CDR2 loops are PRHDT and FYEKMQ. Taken from cysteine to phenylalanine, the CDR3 has 15 residues. CDR3 DNA is the only sequence kept; it has 45 bases, read in frame from the first base. The sample in question was peripheral blood, obtained in a trial of Ad26.COV2.S vaccine versus placebo. The receptor was isolated from a person aged 18-60 years who received the Ad26.COV2.S COVID-19 vaccine or a placebo. This receptor chain uses TRBV13 and TRBJ2-5; matching of 5 bases hints at TRBD1 as the D gene. The DNA sequence is TGTGCCAGCAGCTTAGGGCAGGGTCTACAAGAGACCCAGTACTTC. Its product reads: CASSLGQGLQETQYF. The variable domain in full, with residues beyond the CDR3 obtained from the reference TRBV13 and TRBJ2-5 genes, is AAGVIQSPRHLIKEKRETATLKCYPIPRHDTVYWYQQGPGQDPQFLISFYEKMQSDKGSIPDRFSAQQFSDYHSELNMSSLELGDSALYFCASSLGQGLQETQYFGPGTRLLVL.